These T cell receptor beta chains were read from a single sample in a study of T cell clusters in autoimmune cytopenias. After re-calling the multiplex PCR reads, TCRdb lists one entry per CDR3 protein, DNA absent. The sample has about 8,100 distinct CDR3 sequences. Sample: peripheral blood. The receptors were sampled from a human donor with an autoimmune cytopenia or autoimmune hepatitis (not recorded which). Both conserved end residues are part of each CDR3. For some rows the clone size is stated as once, few or many, or as a class when expanded; others skip it.

j_gene | abundance | v_gene | CDR3aa
TRBJ2-5 | . | TRBV5-1 | CASSSGGAGQETQYF
TRBJ2-7 | . | TRBV18 | CASSPRTGNSYEQYF
TRBJ2-5 | medium-sized | TRBV30 | CAWSVPAGGRETQYF
TRBJ1-4 | . | TRBV20-1 | CSALTGKGEKLFF
TRBJ2-7 | . | TRBV20-1 | CSASRSGGINEQYF
TRBJ1-5 | . | TRBV19 | CASSIRTGGQPQHF
TRBJ2-3 | . | TRBV20-1 | CSAQRTGPFTDTQYF
TRBJ2-3 | . | TRBV20-1 | CSAFRGGSTDTQYF
TRBJ2-3 | . | TRBV12-3/TRBV12-4 | CASSFQTGGMHTQYF
TRBJ1-2 | . | TRBV6-2/TRBV6-3 | CASIARDRAFHYGYTF
TRBJ2-6 | medium-sized | TRBV19 | CASSPGMVNSGANVLTF
TRBJ1-5 | . | TRBV18 | CASSRDRGDNQPQHF
TRBJ2-2 | . | TRBV6-2/TRBV6-3 | CASSYMGGAGELFF
TRBJ1-2 | . | TRBV6-5 | CASAGTGVYGYTF
TRBJ2-3 | medium-sized | TRBV6-5 | CASSFWGGRVDTQYF
TRBJ1-1 | medium-sized | TRBV29-1 | CSATGSSTEAFF
TRBJ2-3 | medium-sized | TRBV27 | CASIDRGLSTDTQYF
TRBJ2-2 | . | TRBV30 | CAWRTGGHPGELFF
TRBJ2-3 | . | TRBV7-2 | CASSSGVGRDTQYF
TRBJ2-5 | . | TRBV30 | CAWSNLGRETQYF
TRBJ1-2 | . | TRBV19 | CASSMFSRTVGGGYTF
TRBJ1-2 | medium-sized | TRBV5-6 | CASSVGARGYTF
TRBJ2-3 | . | TRBV7-6 | CASSRGLASDTQYF
TRBJ1-5 | . | TRBV18 | CASQLDSGQPQHF
TRBJ2-3 | . | TRBV4-2 | CASSQDGAGGTDTQYF
TRBJ2-3 | medium-sized | TRBV19 | CASRPTGTGDTQYF
TRBJ1-2 | . | TRBV7-9 | CASSLRELLDGYTF
TRBJ2-1 | . | TRBV6-5 | CASSYRTSGEKFF
TRBJ1-2 | . | TRBV14 | CASTKDRGLGYTF
TRBJ1-3 | . | TRBV6-5 | CASRPTGQGRNTIYF
TRBJ1-2 | . | TRBV6-5 | CASSVRAGPDGYTF
TRBJ2-2 | medium-sized | TRBV6-5 | CASRPPSGGRTGELFF
TRBJ2-3 | medium-sized | TRBV18 | CASSPPTSGGDTQYF
TRBJ1-4 | . | TRBV18 | CASSPRRENEKLFF
TRBJ1-6 | medium-sized | TRBV19 | CASAGLHNSPLHF
TRBJ2-3 | . | TRBV18 | CASSPPSGRVSTDTQYF
TRBJ1-2 | . | TRBV12-3/TRBV12-4 | CASSGDRPGGYTF
TRBJ2-1 | . | TRBV7-2 | CASSLRGALSYNEQFF
TRBJ1-5 | . | TRBV20-1 | CSASRGANQPQHF
TRBJ1-2 | . | TRBV19 | CASSIGRTGGLYGYTF
TRBJ1-1 | . | TRBV5-6 | CASSLGTIEAFF
TRBJ1-2 | medium-sized | TRBV6-5 | CASRVYGYGYTF
TRBJ2-1 | . | TRBV5-6 | CASSAMAVNNEQFF
TRBJ2-7 | medium-sized | TRBV27 | CASSLGDRDYEQYF